This T cell receptor beta chain was retrieved from a study of T cells expressing NK-cell markers. 5'RACE template switching with UMIs produced the TCR beta cDNA. TCRdb re-called the 5' RACE reads and shows each CDR3 protein once, DNA omitted. The listing contains roughly 380,000 distinct CDR3 sequences. The germline gives CDR1 LGHNA, CDR2 YNFKEQ. The CDR3 totals 13 residues. The chain joins TRBV4-2 to TRBJ2-5; TCRdb's D gene call, TRBD2, goes unchecked for lack of DNA. The sample consisted of blood T cells: a sorted CD56 or NKG2C T cell subset, CD4+ or CD8+ T cells, or bulk PBMC T cells (not recorded which). The sequence was obtained from a man aged 18-75 years in good health. CDR3 sequence: CASSPQALDGQYF.